This T cell receptor (beta chain) originates from a study of T cell responses to AZD1222 COVID-19 vaccine. On the study more broadly: Recipients boosted at about 4 weeks or about 12 weeks are pooled. General study results and limits: Reportedly, nearly half the spike-specific TCRs target unmutated variant regions.

With regard to this clone: As yet, its antigen is unknown.

Assay: immunoSEQ multiplex PCR; the TCRdb copy retains only in-frame clones and omits some. The sample consists of roughly 150,000 clones, around 90% of them appearing once. This CDR3 has 16 amino acids. From germline, CDR1 is DFQATT and CDR2 SNEGSKA (reference sequence). After removal of 3 bases from V and 6 bases from J, the junction contained 10 bases not matched to a gene. The material sequenced was peripheral blood, taken on day 0 of AZD1222 vaccination. The sequence was collected from an adult in good health. V gene TRBV20-1 combines with J gene TRBJ2-1, with 11 bases identical to TRBD2. This CDR3 is CSASTGHGTSGNEQFF. CDR3 DNA sequence: TGCAGTGCTAGTACAGGGCACGGGACTAGCGGCAATGAGCAGTTCTTC.